Listed below are T cell receptor beta chains from one sample, sequenced in a study of blood T cell repertoires in COVID-19. Profiling relied on immunoSEQ multiplex PCR, and the TCRdb table lists in-frame clones only, not all of them. Found here are a few hundred thousand clones, 70% to 90% of them singletons; the top ten hold roughly 4.6%. Sequencing input: peripheral blood. Receptor source: a man in his fifties or sixties who had recovered from COVID-19. Both conserved end residues are trimmed from each CDR3.

v_gene: TRBV5-4; j_gene: TRBJ2-2; CDR3aa: ASSFQGAGELF
v_gene: TRBV6-5; j_gene: TRBJ2-7; CDR3aa: ASSYGQGTTYEQY
v_gene: TRBV3-1/TRBV3-2; j_gene: TRBJ2-1; CDR3aa: ASSQVVAVYNEQF
v_gene: TRBV5-1; j_gene: TRBJ1-5; CDR3aa: ASSLAGNSNQPQH
v_gene: TRBV18; j_gene: TRBJ1-2; CDR3aa: ASSPNEDYGYT
v_gene: TRBV5-1; j_gene: TRBJ2-7; CDR3aa: ASRGPEGDRAY
v_gene: TRBV3-1/TRBV3-2; j_gene: TRBJ2-3; CDR3aa: ASSPVGLAGNTDTQY
v_gene: TRBV2; j_gene: TRBJ2-1; CDR3aa: ASLGQGIHIDEQF
v_gene: TRBV7-6; j_gene: TRBJ2-2; CDR3aa: ASSSGTGDTGELF
v_gene: TRBV6-5; j_gene: TRBJ1-4; CDR3aa: ASSLGRGGHEKLF
v_gene: TRBV2; j_gene: TRBJ2-2; CDR3aa: ASRGQLNTGELF
v_gene: TRBV5-5; j_gene: TRBJ2-5; CDR3aa: ASSLGPGGGNQETQY
v_gene: TRBV9; j_gene: TRBJ1-1; CDR3aa: ASSTDMNTEAF
v_gene: TRBV15; j_gene: TRBJ1-1; CDR3aa: ATRLGMNTEAF
v_gene: TRBV5-4; j_gene: TRBJ2-4; CDR3aa: ASSPAPTSIAKNIQY
v_gene: TRBV10-3; j_gene: TRBJ2-3; CDR3aa: AIRTSMLDTQY
v_gene: TRBV11-2; j_gene: TRBJ2-1; CDR3aa: ASSSEGLATNEQF
v_gene: TRBV5-6; j_gene: TRBJ2-5; CDR3aa: ASSTGTAGAQY
v_gene: TRBV14; j_gene: TRBJ1-6; CDR3aa: ASSQIGQGNSPLH
v_gene: TRBV28; j_gene: TRBJ1-4; CDR3aa: ASSLSPGMVTNEKLF
v_gene: TRBV3-1/TRBV3-2; j_gene: TRBJ1-2; CDR3aa: ASSPWGGQGYT
v_gene: TRBV28; j_gene: TRBJ1-2; CDR3aa: ASRATSGRIRDREGYT
v_gene: TRBV27; j_gene: TRBJ1-2; CDR3aa: ASNRSNYGYT
v_gene: TRBV4-1; j_gene: TRBJ2-2; CDR3aa: ASSLWDREGRELF
v_gene: TRBV7-8; j_gene: TRBJ1-5; CDR3aa: ASSLGRVYSNQPQH
v_gene: TRBV6-1; j_gene: TRBJ2-7; CDR3aa: ASSEAPGPTPSEY
v_gene: TRBV5-1; j_gene: TRBJ2-3; CDR3aa: ASSPVVATRVDTQY
v_gene: TRBV9; j_gene: TRBJ1-1; CDR3aa: ASSKGGGVNTEAF
v_gene: TRBV11-2; j_gene: TRBJ2-3; CDR3aa: ASSPGGDTQY
v_gene: TRBV28; j_gene: TRBJ1-4; CDR3aa: ASSLEGTGNEKLF